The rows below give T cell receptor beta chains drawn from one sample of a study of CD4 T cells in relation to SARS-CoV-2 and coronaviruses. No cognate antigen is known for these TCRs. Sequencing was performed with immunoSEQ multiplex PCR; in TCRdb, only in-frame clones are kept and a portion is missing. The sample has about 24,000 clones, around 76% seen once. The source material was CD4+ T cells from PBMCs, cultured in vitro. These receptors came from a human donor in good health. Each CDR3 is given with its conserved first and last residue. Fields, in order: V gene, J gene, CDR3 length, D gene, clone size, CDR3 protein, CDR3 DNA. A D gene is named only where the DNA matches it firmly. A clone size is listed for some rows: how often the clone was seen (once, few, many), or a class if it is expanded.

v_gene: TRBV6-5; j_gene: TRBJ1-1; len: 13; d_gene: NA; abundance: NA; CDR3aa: CASTQGDGTEAFF; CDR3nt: TGTGCCAGCACCCAAGGGGACGGAACTGAAGCTTTCTTT
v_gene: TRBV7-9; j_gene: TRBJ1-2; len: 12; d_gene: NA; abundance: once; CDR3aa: CASSFGDYGYTF; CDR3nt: TGTGCCAGCAGCTTCGGCGACTATGGCTACACCTTC
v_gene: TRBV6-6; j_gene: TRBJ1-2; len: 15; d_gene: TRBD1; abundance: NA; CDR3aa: CASRRTGGDSSGYTF; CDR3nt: TGTGCCAGCAGGAGGACAGGGGGCGACTCTTCCGGCTACACCTTC
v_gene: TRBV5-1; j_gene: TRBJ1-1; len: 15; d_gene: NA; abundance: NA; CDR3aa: CASSFVSAENTEAFF; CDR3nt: TGCGCCAGCAGCTTCGTGTCCGCAGAGAACACTGAAGCTTTCTTT
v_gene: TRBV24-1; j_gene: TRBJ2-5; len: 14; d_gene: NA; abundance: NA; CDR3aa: CATGGGGGQETQYF; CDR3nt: TGTGCCACCGGAGGGGGCGGAGGTCAAGAGACCCAGTACTTC
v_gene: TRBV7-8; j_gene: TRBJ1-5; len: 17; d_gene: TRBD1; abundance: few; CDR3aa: CASSGGGTGLSNQPQHF; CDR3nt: TGTGCCAGCAGCGGGGGCGGGACAGGACTTAGCAATCAGCCCCAGCATTTT
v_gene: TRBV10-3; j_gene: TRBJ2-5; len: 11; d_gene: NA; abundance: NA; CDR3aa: CAISGGETQYF; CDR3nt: TGTGCCATCAGTGGAGGGGAGACCCAGTACTTC
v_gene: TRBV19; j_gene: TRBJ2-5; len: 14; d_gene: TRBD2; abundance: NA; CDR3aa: CASGSLAGGETQYF; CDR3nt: TGTGCCAGTGGCTCTTTAGCGGGAGGAGAGACCCAGTACTTC
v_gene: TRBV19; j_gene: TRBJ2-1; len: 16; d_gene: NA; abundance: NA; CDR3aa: CASSPRWAGNYNEQFF; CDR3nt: TGTGCCAGTAGTCCCCGGTGGGCGGGAAATTACAATGAGCAGTTCTTC
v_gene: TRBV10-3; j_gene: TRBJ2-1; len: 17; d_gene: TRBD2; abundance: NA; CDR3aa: CAISEWTSGTSYNEQFF; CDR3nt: TGTGCCATCAGTGAGTGGACTAGCGGGACATCCTACAATGAGCAGTTCTTC
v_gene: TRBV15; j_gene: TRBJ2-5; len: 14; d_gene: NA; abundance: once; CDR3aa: CATSRDSGRETQYF; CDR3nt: TGTGCCACCAGCAGAGATTCGGGCCGAGAGACCCAGTACTTC
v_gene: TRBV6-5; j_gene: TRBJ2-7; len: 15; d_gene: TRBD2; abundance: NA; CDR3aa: CASSTLAGGSYEQYF; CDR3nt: TGTGCCAGCAGCACACTAGCGGGAGGATCCTACGAGCAGTACTTC
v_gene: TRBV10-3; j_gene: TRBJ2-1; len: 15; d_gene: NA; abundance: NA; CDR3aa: CASTPHELSYNEQFF; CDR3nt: TGTGCCTCCACCCCTCATGAGTTATCCTACAATGAGCAGTTCTTC
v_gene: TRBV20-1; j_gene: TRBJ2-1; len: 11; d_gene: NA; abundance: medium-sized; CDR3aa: CSARLYNEQFF; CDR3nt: TGCAGTGCTAGACTTTACAATGAGCAGTTCTTC
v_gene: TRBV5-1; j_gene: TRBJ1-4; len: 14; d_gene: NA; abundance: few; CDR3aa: CASRRRHGNEKLFF; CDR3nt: TGCGCCAGCAGACGACGGCATGGGAATGAAAAACTGTTTTTT
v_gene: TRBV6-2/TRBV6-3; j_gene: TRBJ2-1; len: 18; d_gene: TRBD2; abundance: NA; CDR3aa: CASSYSRRISGRGSEQFF; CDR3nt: TGTGCCAGCAGTTACTCGAGGAGGATTAGCGGGAGAGGGAGTGAGCAGTTCTTC
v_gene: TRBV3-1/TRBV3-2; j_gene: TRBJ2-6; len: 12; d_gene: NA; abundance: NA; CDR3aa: CASSGGANVLTF; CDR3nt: TGTGCCAGCAGCGGGGGGGCCAACGTCCTGACTTTC
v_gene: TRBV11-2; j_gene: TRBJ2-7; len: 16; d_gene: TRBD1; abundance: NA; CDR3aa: CASSLSVGTGAYEQYF; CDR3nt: TGTGCCAGCAGCTTAAGTGTTGGGACAGGGGCCTACGAGCAGTACTTC
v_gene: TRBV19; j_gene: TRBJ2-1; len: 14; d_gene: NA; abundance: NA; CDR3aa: CASSNPGMGDEQFF; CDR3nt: TGTGCCAGTAGTAATCCCGGGATGGGGGATGAGCAGTTCTTC
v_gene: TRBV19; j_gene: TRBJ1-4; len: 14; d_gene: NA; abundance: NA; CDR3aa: CASSIAGGEEKLFF; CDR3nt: TGTGCCAGTAGTATAGCCGGTGGGGAAGAAAAACTGTTTTTT
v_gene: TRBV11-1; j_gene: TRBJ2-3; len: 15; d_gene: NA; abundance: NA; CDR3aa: CASRPILTIPDTQYF; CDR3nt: TGTGCCAGCAGACCCATCCTTACAATTCCAGATACGCAGTATTTT
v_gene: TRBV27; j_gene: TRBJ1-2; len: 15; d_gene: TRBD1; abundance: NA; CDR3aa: CASSRHRGRIYGYTF; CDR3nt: TGTGCCAGCAGTCGCCACAGGGGGCGCATCTATGGCTACACCTTC
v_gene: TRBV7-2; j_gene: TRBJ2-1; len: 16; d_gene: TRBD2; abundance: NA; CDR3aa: CASSRTSGGVYNEQFF; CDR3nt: TGTGCCAGCAGCCGGACTAGCGGGGGGGTCTACAATGAGCAGTTCTTC
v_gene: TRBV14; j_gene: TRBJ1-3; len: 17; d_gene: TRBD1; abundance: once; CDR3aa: CASSHFRDRNSGNTIYF; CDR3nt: TGTGCCAGCAGCCACTTTAGGGACAGGAACTCTGGAAACACCATATATTTT
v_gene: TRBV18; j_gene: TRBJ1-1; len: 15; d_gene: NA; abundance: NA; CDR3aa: CASSLQQIKNTEAFF; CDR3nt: TGTGCCAGCTCGCTTCAACAGATAAAGAACACTGAAGCTTTCTTT
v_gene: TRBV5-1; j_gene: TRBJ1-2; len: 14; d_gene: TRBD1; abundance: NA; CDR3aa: CASSFNGQGKGYTF; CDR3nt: TGCGCCAGCAGCTTCAATGGACAGGGGAAAGGCTACACCTTC
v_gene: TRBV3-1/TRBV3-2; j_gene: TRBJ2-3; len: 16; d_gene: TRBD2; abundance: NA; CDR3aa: CASSPRGLAGLDTQYF; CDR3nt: TGTGCCAGCAGCCCGAGGGGACTAGCGGGATTGGATACGCAGTATTTT
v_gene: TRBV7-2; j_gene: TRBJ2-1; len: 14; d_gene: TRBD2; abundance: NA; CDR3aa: CASSPGLEHNEQFF; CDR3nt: TGTGCCAGCAGCCCAGGACTAGAGCACAATGAGCAGTTCTTC
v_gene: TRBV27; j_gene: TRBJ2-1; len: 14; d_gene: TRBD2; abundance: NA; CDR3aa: CASSLSRDYTPGFF; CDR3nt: TGTGCCAGCAGTTTATCCCGGGACTATACCCCTGGGTTCTTC
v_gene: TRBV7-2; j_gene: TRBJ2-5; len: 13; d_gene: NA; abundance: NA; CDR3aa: CASSPGHQETQYF; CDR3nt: TGTGCCAGCAGCCCGGGACACCAAGAGACCCAGTACTTC
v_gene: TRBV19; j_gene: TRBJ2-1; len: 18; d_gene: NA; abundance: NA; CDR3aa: CASSINHLSFLDGIEQFF; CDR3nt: TGTGCCAGTAGTATTAATCATTTATCTTTCTTGGATGGGATTGAGCAGTTCTTC
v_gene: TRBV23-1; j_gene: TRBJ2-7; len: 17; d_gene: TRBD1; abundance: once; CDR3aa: CASSQRKAPGGFCEQYF; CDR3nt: TGCGCCAGCAGTCAACGGAAGGCCCCAGGGGGCTTTTGCGAGCAGTACTTC
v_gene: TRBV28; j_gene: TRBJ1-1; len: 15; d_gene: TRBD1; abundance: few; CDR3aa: CASSLGQGRGTEAFF; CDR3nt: TGTGCCAGCAGTTTGGGACAGGGTAGGGGGACTGAAGCTTTCTTT
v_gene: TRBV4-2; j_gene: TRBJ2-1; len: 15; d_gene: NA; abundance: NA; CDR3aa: CASSQAGTYNNEQFF; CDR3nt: TGTGCCAGCAGCCAAGCCGGGACCTACAACAATGAGCAGTTCTTC
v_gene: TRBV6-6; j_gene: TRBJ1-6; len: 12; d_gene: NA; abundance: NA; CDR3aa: CASSYSDSPLHF; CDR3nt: TGTGCCAGCAGTTACAGTGATTCACCCCTCCACTTT
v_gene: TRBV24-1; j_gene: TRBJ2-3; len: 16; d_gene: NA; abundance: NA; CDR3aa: CATSVSRDQGADTQYF; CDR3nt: TGTGCCACCAGTGTATCCCGGGACCAGGGTGCAGATACGCAGTATTTT
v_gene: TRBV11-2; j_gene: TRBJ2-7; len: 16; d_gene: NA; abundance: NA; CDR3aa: CASRRAAERESYEQYF; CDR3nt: TGTGCCAGCAGACGAGCGGCGGAGCGAGAATCCTACGAGCAGTACTTC
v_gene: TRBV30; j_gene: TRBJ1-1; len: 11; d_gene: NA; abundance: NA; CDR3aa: CAWRWETEAFF; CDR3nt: TGTGCCTGGAGGTGGGAGACTGAAGCTTTCTTT
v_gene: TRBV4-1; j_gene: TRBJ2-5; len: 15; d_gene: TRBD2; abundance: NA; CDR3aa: CASSQGLAGRGTQYF; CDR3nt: TGCGCCAGCAGCCAGGGACTAGCGGGGAGGGGGACCCAGTACTTC
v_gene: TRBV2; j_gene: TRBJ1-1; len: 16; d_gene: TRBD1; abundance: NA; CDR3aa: CASSLRDRGQVNEAFF; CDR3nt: TGTGCCAGCAGTCTCCGGGACAGGGGGCAGGTGAATGAAGCTTTCTTT
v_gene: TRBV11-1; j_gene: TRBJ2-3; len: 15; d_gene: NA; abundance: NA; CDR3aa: CASSLHVLRTDTQYF; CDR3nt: TGTGCCAGCAGCTTACACGTCCTCAGAACAGATACGCAGTATTTT
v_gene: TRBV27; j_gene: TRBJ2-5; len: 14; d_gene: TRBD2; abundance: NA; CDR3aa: CASSPSLAGGTQYF; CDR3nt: TGTGCCAGCAGTCCATCTCTAGCGGGGGGGACCCAGTACTTC
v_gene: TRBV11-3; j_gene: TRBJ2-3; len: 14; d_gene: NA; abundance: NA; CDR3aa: CASSFGVERDTQYF; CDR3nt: TGTGCCAGCAGCTTCGGAGTAGAGAGGGATACGCAGTATTTT
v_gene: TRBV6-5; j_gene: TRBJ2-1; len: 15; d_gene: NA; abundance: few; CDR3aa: CASILSSGSYNEQFF; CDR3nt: TGTGCCAGCATTTTATCCAGCGGGTCCTACAATGAGCAGTTCTTC
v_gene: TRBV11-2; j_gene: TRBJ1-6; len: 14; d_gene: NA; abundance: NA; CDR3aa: CASSLGGYNSPLHF; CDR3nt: TGTGCCAGCAGCTTAGGGGGGTATAATTCACCCCTCCACTTT
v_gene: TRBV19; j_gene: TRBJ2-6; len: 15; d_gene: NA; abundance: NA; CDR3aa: CASSRDRAGANVLTF; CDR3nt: TGTGCCAGTTCCCGGGATCGGGCTGGGGCCAACGTCCTGACTTTC